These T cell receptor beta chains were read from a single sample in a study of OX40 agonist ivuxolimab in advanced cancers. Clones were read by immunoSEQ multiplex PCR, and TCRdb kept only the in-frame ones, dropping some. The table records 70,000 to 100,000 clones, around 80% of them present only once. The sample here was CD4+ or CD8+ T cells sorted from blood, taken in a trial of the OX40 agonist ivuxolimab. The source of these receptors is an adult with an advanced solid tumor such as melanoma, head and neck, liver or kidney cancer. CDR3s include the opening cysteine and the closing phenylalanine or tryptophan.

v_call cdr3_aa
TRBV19 CASSMYAGDNEKLFF
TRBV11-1 CASSLDGRIGYTF
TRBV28 CASGTPGQPQHF
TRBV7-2 CASSLGLAGGPRGEQFF
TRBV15 CATSPRDREAYEQYF
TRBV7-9 CASSLVLPGAGGNTIYF
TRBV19 CASNSGQYQETQYF
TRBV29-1 CSVSLGEQYF
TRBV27 CASRYRQSYEQYF
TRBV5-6 CASSLGSGGDLPDEQFF
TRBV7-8 CASSQTAGSGYGYTF
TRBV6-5 CASSSGQGKTEAFF
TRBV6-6 CATSRGNEQFF
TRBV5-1 CASSLESPSGYTF
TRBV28 CASRSDRMNGYTF
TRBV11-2 CASSFLGQGGSGNTIYF
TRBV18 CASSPLGVNTEAFF
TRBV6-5 CASTNFLGNEAFF
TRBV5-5 CASSFVTTVSGNTIYF
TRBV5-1 CASSLVPGNSYEQYF
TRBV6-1 CASSAGRNIQYF
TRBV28 CASTSGQETNYGYTF
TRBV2 CASRSQTNTEAFF
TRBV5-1 CASSLEGGAPQETQYF
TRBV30 CARAFFNTIYF
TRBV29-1 CSVGEGITEAFF
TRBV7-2 CASSSVPEFF
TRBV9 CASSARTGAGELFF
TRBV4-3 CASSQGIPKGDTQYF
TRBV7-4 CASSPSDEFVTIYF
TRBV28 CASRRDGTYNSPLHF
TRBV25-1 CASSGRYEQYF
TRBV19 CASSTPQVYQPQHF
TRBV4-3 CASALLAGVTDTQYF
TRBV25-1 CASSYATNEKLFF
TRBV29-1 CSVEVGANYGYTF
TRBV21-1 CASSKPTAGGQVNYGYTF
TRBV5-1 CASSLVVDMNTEAFF
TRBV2 CASTYSRADTGELFF
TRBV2 CASSELAGQYGYTF
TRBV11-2 CASSLAGRATEAFF
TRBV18 CASSKDREYSPLHF
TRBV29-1 CSVEGPLNTGELFF
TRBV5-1 CASSLAVVKNEQFF
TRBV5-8 CASSPYPGFVGNQPQHF
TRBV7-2 CASSRPGGARGSYEQYF
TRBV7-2 CASSLAVEKTQYF